This record covers a single TCR beta chain. The target of this receptor is not known. Qualities for individual bases were not recorded, and no much larger clone is one base off. From the cysteine through the phenylalanine, the CDR3 covers 13 amino acids. Only the CDR3 portion is preserved as DNA: 39 bases, with reading frame beginning at the first base. The germline V gene (reference sequence) sets CDR1 to LNHDA and CDR2 to SQIVND. Cut back by 8 bases and 5 bases, the V and J ends lie 16 bases apart. The sample comes from a study of PD-1 blockade in classical Hodgkin lymphoma (TCRdb year 2020). About the study as a whole: Nivolumab dosing was 3 mg/kg intravenously every 2 weeks, continuing until either disease progression or unacceptable toxicity. The study used TCR beta sequencing and CyTOF to define a peripheral blood immune signature of response to PD-1 blockade in classical Hodgkin lymphoma.

This sample's time point label indicates: cycle 4 day 1 (C4D1), after less than seven weeks of nivolumab. Every trial patient had relapsed following autologous stem cell transplantation, and prior brentuximab vedotin exposure was what differed among cohorts A, B and C. The trial cohort included fewer than 60 patients with relapsed/refractory classical Hodgkin lymphoma, and each patient had a best overall response of complete response, partial response or progressive disease. In the multi-cohort phase II CheckMate 205 trial, trial patients received single-agent nivolumab. An independent review committee assessed best overall response using the 2007 International Working Group response criteria. PBMCs from the trial were collected at three points: immediately before nivolumab initiation (C1D1), and during therapy at cycle 2 day 1 and cycle 4 day 1. After peripheral blood was drawn into 8 mL Vacutainer Cell Preparation Tubes, PBMCs were isolated by centrifugation and then cryopreserved.

On the study overall, not on this receptor specifically: By C4D1, a significant rise was seen in CD4+ TCR diversity but not in CD8+ TCR diversity (p=0.0027 vs p=0.16), and the rise was most apparent among complete responders (p=0.02). Baseline TCR diversity was reported as lower in newly diagnosed patients than in healthy donors, and lower still in relapsed/refractory patients. Among trial patients, those achieving complete response had baseline diversity similar to that of newly diagnosed patients, while diversity was significantly lower in partial responders and progressors. Only a single clinical trial cohort was studied, and what caused the repertoire differences, possibly disease activity or prior therapy, remained undefined. Lower diversity was observed in patients in whom nivolumab was started less than 1 year after ASCT, and these patients were excluded from later analyses so that confounding by immune reconstitution would be avoided.

The Qiagen DNeasy kit was used to extract genomic DNA both from unsorted PBMCs and from the negatively selected CD4+ and CD8+ fractions. Using primers that anneal to V and J segments, immunoSEQ multiplex PCR amplified the TCR beta CDR3 regions. A synthetic immune receptor repertoire was used to minimize amplification bias, and any residual bias was removed computationally once sequencing was done. Per the authors' processing: Repertoire diversity was quantified as the Shannon entropy index using custom Python scripts. The unsorted, CD4+ and CD8+ repertoires were each analyzed separately, with the exception of combined analyses, where CD4+ and CD8+ sequences were merged in silico. A clone counted as expanded when the clone's frequency after treatment rose at least 2-fold relative to C1D1, and clones undetected at baseline were given a pseudocount of 0.5. Clones with 0 or 1 copy at C1D1 were defined as singleton clones, while clones with 2 or more copies were defined as non-singleton clones. By matching protein sequences in sorted samples from the same patient, clones expanded in unsorted samples were annotated as CD4+, CD8+ or unknown. Wilcoxon tests were applied to paired samples to test diversity changes from C1D1 to C4D1. TCRdb retrieved this table from immuneACCESS and kept in-frame rearrangements only. Not all clones are present; in checked studies, unresolved V genes account for under half, and no reason is known for the remainder. That table gives V, J and clone size, and the DNA gave D and trimming. The sample records more than 95,000 clones, roughly nine tenths of which are singletons. The ten largest clones add up to about 20% of the sample.

The TCR comes from a human donor with classical Hodgkin lymphoma. This chain joins TRBV19 to TRBJ2-7; the best D guess is TRBD2, with 6 bases matching. The starting material was peripheral blood mononuclear cells (PBMCs), obtained before the fourth cycle of nivolumab. The CDR3 in this case is CASADSRGDEQYF. The nucleotide sequence reads TGTGCCAGTGCCGACTCCCGCGGGGACGAGCAGTACTTC.